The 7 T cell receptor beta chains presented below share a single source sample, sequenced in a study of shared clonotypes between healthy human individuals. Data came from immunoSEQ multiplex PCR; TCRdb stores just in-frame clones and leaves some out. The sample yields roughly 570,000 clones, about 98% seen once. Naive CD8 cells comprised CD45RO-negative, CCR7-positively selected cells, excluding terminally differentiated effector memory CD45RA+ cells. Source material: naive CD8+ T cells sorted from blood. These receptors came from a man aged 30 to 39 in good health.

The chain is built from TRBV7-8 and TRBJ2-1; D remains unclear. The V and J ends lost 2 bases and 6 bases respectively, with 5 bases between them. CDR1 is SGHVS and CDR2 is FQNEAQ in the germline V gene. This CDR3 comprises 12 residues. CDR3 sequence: CASSLTGNEQFF. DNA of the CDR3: TGTGCCAGCAGCTTAACGGGCAATGAGCAGTTCTTC.

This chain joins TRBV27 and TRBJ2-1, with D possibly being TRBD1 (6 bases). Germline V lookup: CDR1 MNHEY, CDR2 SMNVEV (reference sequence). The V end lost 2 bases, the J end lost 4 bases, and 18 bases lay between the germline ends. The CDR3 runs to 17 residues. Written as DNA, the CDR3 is TGTGCCAGCAGTTTAACACCTCCACAGGGAGCATACAATGAGCAGTTCTTC. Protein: CASSLTPPQGAYNEQFF.

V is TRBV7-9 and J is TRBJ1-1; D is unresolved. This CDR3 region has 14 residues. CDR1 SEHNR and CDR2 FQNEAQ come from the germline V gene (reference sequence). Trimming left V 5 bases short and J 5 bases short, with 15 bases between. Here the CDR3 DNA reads TGTGCCAGCAGCGGGAGGACTAGTTTAACTGAAGCTTTCTTT. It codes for CASSGRTSLTEAFF.

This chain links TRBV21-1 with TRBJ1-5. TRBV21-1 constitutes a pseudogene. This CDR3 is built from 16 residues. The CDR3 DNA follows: TGTGCCAGCAGCAAAGATTGCGGCTGGAGCAATCAGCCCCAGCATTTT. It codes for CASSKDCGWSNQPQHF.

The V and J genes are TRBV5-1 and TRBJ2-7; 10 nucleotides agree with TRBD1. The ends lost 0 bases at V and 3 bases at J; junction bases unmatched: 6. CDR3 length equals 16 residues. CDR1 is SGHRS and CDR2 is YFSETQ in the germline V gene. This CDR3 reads CASSLGWDRGFYEQYF. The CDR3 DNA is TGCGCCAGCAGCTTGGGCTGGGACAGGGGATTCTACGAGCAGTACTTC.

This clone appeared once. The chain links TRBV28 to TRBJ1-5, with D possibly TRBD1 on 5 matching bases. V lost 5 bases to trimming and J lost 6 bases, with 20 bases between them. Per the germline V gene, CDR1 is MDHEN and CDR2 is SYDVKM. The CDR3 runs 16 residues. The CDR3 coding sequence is TGTGCCAGCAGTCCAAGGGGCCTCGAAACTAGTCAGCCCCAGCATTTT. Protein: CASSPRGLETSQPQHF.

The CDR3 region has the DNA TGTGCCAGCAGCCCCCCTAGGACTAGCGGGAGCTATGAGCAGTTCTTC. As protein: CASSPPRTSGSYEQFF. The J gene is TRBJ2-1, the V gene TRBV11-2; 13 bases map to TRBD2. This CDR3 contains 16 residues. Germline V gives CDR1 SGHAT, CDR2 FQNNGV. V dropped 5 bases and J dropped 8; count of bases not matched to a gene: 9.